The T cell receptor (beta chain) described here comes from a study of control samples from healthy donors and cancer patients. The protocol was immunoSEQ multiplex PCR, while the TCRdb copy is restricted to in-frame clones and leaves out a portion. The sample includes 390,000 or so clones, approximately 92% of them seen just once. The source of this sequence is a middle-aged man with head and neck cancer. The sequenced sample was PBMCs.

CDR3 loop: CATSEAGQLQETQYF. CDR3 nucleotide sequence: TGTGCCACCAGTGAAGCGGGACAGCTACAAGAGACCCAGTACTTC. The J gene is TRBJ2-5, the V gene TRBV24-1; possibly TRBD1 or TRBD2 for D (7 bases each). The CDR3 runs to 15 residues. Deletions cut 4 bases from V and 2 bases from J, with 13 bases between. The germline V gene has CDR1 KGHDR and CDR2 SFDVKD.